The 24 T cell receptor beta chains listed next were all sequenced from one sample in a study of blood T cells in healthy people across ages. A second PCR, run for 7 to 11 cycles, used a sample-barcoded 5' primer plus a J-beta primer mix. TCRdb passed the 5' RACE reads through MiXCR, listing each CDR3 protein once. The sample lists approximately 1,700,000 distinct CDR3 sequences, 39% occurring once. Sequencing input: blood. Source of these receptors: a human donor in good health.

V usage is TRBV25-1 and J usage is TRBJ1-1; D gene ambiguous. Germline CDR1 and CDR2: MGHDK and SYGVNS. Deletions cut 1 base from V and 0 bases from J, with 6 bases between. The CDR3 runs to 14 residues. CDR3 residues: CASSESQMNTEAFF. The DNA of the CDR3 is TGTGCCAGCAGTGAATCACAGATGAACACTGAAGCTTTCTTT.

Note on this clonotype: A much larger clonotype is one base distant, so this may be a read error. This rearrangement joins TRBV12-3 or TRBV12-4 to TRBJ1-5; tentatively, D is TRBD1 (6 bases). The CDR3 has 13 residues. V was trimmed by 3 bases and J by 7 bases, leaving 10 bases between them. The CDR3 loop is CASSFNREQPQHF. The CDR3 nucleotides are TGTGCCAGCAGTTTTAACAGGGAACAGCCCCAGCATTTT.

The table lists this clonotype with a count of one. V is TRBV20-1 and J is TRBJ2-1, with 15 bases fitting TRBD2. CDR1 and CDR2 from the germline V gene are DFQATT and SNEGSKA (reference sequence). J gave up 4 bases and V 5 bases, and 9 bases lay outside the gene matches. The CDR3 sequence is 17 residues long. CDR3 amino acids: CSAPSGTSGGPYNEQFF. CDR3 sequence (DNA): TGCAGTGCTCCCTCCGGGACTAGCGGGGGGCCTTACAATGAGCAGTTCTTC.

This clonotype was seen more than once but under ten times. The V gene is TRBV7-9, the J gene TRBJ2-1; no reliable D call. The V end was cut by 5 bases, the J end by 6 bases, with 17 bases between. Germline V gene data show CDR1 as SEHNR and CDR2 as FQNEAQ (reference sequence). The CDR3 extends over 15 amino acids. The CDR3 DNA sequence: TGTGCCAGCAGCCCCGGCATAACTTATTCCAATGAGCAGTTCTTC. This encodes CASSPGITYSNEQFF.

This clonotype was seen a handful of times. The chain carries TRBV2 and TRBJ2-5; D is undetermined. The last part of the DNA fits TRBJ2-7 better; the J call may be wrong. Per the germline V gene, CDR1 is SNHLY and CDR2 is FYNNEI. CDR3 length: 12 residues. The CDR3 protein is CASSPDIGEQYF. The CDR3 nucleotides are TGTGCCAGCAGTCCCGACATCGGCGAGCAGTACTTC.

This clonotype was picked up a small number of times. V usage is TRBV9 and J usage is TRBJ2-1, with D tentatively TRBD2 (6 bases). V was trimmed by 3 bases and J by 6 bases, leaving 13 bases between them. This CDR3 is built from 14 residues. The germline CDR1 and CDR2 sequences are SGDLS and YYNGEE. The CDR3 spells CASSEGTGLNEQFF. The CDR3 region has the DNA TGTGCCAGCAGCGAGGGGACTGGGCTCAATGAGCAGTTCTTC.

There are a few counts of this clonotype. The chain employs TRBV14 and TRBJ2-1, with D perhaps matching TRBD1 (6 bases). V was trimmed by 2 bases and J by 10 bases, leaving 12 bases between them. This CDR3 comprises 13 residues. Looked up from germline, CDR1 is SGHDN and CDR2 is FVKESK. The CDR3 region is CASSQIQGGEQFF. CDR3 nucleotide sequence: TGTGCCAGCAGCCAAATACAGGGTGGAGAGCAGTTCTTC.

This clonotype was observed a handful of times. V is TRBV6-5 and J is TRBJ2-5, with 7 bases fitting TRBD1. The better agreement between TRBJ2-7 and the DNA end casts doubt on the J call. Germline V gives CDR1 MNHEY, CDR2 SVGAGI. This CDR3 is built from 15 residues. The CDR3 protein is CASSPGGTVRDEQYF. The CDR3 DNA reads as TGTGCCAGCAGTCCCGGTGGGACAGTCAGGGACGAGCAGTACTTC.

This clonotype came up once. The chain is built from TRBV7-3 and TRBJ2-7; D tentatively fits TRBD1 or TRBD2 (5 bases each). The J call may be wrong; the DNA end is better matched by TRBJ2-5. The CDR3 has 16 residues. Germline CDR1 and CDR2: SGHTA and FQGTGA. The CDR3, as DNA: TGTGCCAGCAGCGTCGCCGGGACCCTGGTAGGAGAGACCCAGTACTTC. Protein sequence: CASSVAGTLVGETQYF.

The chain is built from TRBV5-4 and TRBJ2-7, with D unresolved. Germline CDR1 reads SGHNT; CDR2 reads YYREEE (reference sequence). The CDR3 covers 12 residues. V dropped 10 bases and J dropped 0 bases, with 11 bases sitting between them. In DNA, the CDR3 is TGTGCCTCTACCGGCCACTCCTACGAGCAGTACTTC. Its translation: CASTGHSYEQYF.

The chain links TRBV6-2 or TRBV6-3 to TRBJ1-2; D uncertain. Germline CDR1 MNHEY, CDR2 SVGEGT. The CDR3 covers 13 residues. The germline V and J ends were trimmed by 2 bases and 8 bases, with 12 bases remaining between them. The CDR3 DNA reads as TGTGCCAGCAGTTACGGAACCACGTTAGGCTACACCTTC. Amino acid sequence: CASSYGTTLGYTF.

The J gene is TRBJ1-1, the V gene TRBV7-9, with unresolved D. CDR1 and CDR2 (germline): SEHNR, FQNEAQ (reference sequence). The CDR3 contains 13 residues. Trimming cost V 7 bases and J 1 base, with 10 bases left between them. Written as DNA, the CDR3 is TGTGCCAGCAAGACCTATGGGAACACTGAAGCTTTCTTT. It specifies CASKTYGNTEAFF.

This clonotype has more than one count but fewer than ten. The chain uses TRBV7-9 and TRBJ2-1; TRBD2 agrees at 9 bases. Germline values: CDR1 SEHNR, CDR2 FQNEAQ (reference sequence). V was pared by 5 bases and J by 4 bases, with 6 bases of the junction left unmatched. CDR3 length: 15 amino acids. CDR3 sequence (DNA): TGTGCCAGCAGCCGTGAGCGGGGGGTTTACAATGAGCAGTTCTTC. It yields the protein CASSRERGVYNEQFF.

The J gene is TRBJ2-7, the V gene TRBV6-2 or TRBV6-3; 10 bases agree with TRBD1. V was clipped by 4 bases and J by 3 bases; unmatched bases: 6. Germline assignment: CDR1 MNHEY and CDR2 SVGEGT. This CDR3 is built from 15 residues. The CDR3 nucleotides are TGTGCCAGCAGTTCTTTAGGGACAGGGGACTACGAGCAGTACTTC. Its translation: CASSSLGTGDYEQYF.

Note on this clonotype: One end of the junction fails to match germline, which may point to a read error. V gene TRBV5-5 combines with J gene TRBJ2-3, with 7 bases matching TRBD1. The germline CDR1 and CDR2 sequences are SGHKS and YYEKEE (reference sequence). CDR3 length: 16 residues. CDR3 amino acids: CASSHLPGQRTDTQYF. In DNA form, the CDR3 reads TGTGCCAGCAGCCACCTACCGGGACAGCGCACGGATACGCAGTATTTT. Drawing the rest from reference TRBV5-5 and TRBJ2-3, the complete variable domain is DAGVTQSPTHLIKTRGQQVTLRCSPISGHKSVSWYQQVLGQGPQFIFQYYEKEERGRGNFPDRFSARQFPNYSSELNVNALLLGDSALYLCASSHLPGQRTDTQYFGPGTRLTVL.

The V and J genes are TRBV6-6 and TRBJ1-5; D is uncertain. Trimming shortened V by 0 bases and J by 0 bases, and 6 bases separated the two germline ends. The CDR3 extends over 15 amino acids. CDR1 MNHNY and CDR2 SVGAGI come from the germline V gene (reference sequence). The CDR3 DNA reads TGTGCCAGCAGTTACTCGGCAGATAGCAATCAGCCCCAGCATTTT. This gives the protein CASSYSADSNQPQHF.

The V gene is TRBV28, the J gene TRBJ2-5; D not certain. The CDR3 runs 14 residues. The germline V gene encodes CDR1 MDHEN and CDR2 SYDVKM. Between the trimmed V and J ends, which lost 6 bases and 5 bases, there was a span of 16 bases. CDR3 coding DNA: TGTGCCAGCAGGGCAGGCGGAGTCCGGGAGACCCAGTACTTC. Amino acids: CASRAGGVRETQYF.

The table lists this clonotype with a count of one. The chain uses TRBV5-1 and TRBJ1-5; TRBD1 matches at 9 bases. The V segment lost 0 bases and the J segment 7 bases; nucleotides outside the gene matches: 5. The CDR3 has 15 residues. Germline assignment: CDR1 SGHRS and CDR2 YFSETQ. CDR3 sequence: CASSLEGQGGQPQHF. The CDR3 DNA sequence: TGCGCCAGCAGCTTGGAGGGACAGGGAGGACAGCCCCAGCATTTT.

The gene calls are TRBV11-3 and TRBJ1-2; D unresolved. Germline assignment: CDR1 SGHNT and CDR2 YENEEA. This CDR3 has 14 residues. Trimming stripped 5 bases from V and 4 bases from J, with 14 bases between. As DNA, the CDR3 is TGTGCCAGCAGCCCGGACCTAAACAGCTATGGCTACACCTTC. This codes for CASSPDLNSYGYTF.

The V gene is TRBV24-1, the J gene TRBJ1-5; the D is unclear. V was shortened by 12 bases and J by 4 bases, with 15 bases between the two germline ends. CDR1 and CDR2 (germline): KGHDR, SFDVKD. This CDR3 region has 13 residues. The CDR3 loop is CAPLRRVNQPQHF. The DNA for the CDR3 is TGTGCCCCACTAAGGAGAGTGAATCAGCCCCAGCATTTT.

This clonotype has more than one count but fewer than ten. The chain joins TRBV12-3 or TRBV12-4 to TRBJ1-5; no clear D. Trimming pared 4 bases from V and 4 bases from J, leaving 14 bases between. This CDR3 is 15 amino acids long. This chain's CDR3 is CASSSLQERNQPQHF. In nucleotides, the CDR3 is TGTGCCAGCAGTTCGTTGCAAGAGCGAAATCAGCCCCAGCATTTT.

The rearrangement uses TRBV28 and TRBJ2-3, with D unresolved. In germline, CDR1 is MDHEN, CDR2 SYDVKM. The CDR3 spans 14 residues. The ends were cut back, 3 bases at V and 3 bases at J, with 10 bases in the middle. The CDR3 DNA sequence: TGTGCCAGCAGTTTCCGATCACAGACAGATACGCAGTATTTT. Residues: CASSFRSQTDTQYF.

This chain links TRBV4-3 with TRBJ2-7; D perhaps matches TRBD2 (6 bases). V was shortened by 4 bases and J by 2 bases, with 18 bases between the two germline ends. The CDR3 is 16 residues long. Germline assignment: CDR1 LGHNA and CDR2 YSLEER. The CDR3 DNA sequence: TGCGCCAGCAGCCCTACCCTCGACGGACTACCCTACGAGCAGTACTTC. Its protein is CASSPTLDGLPYEQYF.

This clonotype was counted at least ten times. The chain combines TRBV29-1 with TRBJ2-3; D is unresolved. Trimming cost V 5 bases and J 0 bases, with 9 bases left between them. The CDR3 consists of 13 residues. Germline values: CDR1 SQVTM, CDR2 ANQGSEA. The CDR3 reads CSVTPDSTDTQYF. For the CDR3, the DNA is TGCAGCGTTACTCCAGACAGCACAGATACGCAGTATTTT.